This is a list of T cell receptor beta chains from one sample in a study of T cells in localized non-small cell lung cancer. Clones were sequenced by immunoSEQ multiplex PCR, and TCRdb holds only the in-frame ones, with some missing. The sample consists of tens of thousands of clones, about 84% of them appearing once. The sequencing used peripheral blood, collected before any cancer treatment. All receptors come from a female donor at least 60 years old with stage I lung adenocarcinoma. Each CDR3 is given with its conserved first and last residue. D genes are given only for firm matches. Size values are once, few and many counts, or a class for expanded clones, and some rows have none.

TRBJ1-2 | TRBV27 | - | - | CASSVSGGNYGYTF | TGTGCCAGCAGTGTCTCCGGCGGTAACTATGGCTACACCTTC
TRBJ1-3 | TRBV19 | - | - | CASSSIRLGHLSGNTIYF | TGTGCCAGTAGCTCCATCCGCTTAGGACACCTTTCTGGAAACACCATATATTTT
TRBJ1-2 | TRBV9 | - | TRBD1 | CASSVRWDSTPYGYTF | TGTGCCAGCAGCGTCAGATGGGACAGCACCCCCTATGGCTACACCTTC
TRBJ1-3 | TRBV28 | - | - | CASTSGSSGNTIYF | TGTGCCAGCACTTCGGGTAGCTCTGGAAACACCATATATTTT
TRBJ1-2 | TRBV7-2 | - | - | CASTSSGRANYGYTF | TGTGCCAGCACCTCATCCGGGAGAGCGAACTATGGCTACACCTTC
TRBJ2-1 | TRBV15 | - | - | CATSNPSGEGLYNEQFF | TGTGCCACCAGCAACCCCTCGGGCGAGGGCCTCTACAATGAGCAGTTCTTC
TRBJ2-7 | TRBV2 | - | - | CASRTAGREQYF | TGTGCCAGTCGGACTGCAGGGCGGGAGCAGTACTTC
TRBJ2-7 | TRBV27 | - | - | CASSLRDGSYEQYF | TGTGCCAGCAGTTTACGGGACGGCTCCTACGAGCAGTACTTC
TRBJ2-7 | TRBV19 | - | - | CASSTTGPEQYF | TGTGCCAGTAGTACAACAGGGCCCGAGCAGTACTTC
TRBJ1-4 | TRBV6-6 | once | TRBD1 | CASSGTAGEKLFF | TGTGCCAGCAGCGGGACAGCGGGGGAAAAACTGTTTTTT
TRBJ2-3 | TRBV5-1 | few | TRBD2 | CASSPRTSGRLTDTQYF | TGCGCCAGCAGCCCGCGGACTAGCGGGAGGCTCACAGATACGCAGTATTTT
TRBJ2-3 | TRBV21-1 | - | - | CASNKPTLLAGASTDTQYF | TGTGCCAGCAACAAACCCACCCTACTAGCGGGGGCTAGCACAGATACGCAGTATTTT
TRBJ1-1 | TRBV29-1 | few | - | CSGRSFPLNTEAFF | TGCAGCGGCCGTAGTTTCCCTTTGAACACTGAAGCTTTCTTT
TRBJ1-2 | TRBV19 | - | TRBD1 | CASSPGQGYGYTF | TGTGCCAGTAGTCCGGGACAGGGCTATGGCTACACCTTC
TRBJ2-5 | TRBV7-8 | - | - | CASMRIRGESQETQYF | TGTGCCAGCATGAGAATACGGGGAGAATCGCAAGAGACCCAGTACTTC
TRBJ2-7 | TRBV28 | - | - | CPQGGGRAYEQYF | TGTCCACAGGGGGGCGGGAGGGCCTACGAGCAGTACTTC
TRBJ2-3 | TRBV6-1 | few | TRBD2 | CASSEAALAGGSTDTQYF | TGTGCCAGCAGTGAAGCCGCTCTCGCGGGGGGGAGCACAGATACGCAGTATTTT